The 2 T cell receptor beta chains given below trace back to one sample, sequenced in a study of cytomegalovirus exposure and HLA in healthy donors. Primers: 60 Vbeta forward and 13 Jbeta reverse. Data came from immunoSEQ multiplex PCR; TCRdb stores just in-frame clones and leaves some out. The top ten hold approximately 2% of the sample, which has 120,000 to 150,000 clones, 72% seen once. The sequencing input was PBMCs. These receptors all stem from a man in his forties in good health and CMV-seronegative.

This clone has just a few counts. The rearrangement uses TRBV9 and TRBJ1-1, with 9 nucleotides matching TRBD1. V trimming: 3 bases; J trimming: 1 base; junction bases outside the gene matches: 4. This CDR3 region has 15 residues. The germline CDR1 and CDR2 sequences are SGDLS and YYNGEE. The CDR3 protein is CASSETGGSNTEAFF. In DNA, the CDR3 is TGTGCCAGCAGCGAGACAGGGGGATCGAACACTGAAGCTTTCTTT.

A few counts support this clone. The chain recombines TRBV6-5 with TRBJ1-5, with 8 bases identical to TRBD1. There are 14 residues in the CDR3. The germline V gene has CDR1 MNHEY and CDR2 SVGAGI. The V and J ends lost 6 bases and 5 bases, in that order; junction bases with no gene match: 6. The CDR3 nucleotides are TGTGCCAGCAGCTACGGACAGGGTGATCAGCCCCAGCATTTT. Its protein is CASSYGQGDQPQHF.